This T cell receptor (delta chain) was profiled in a study of gamma-delta chains in newborns, infants, children. The wider study: Microbial exposure reportedly drives polyclonal innate γδ T cell expansion after birth.

As for this clone: Given a much more abundant clone one base away, this may be a read error.

TCRdb repeated clone calling on the reads with CATT. The sample has around 1,600 delta-chain clones, under 45% seen once. After removal of 0 bases from V and 2 bases from J, the junction contained 6 bases not matched to a gene. Germline V lookup: CDR1 GEAIGNYY, CDR2 EKD. The CDR3 has 19 residues. The origin of this receptor is a child who had a fever. Sequencing was performed on blood. The chain joins TRDV2 to TRDJ3; the match to TRDD3 covers 10 bases. CDR3 in DNA: TGTGCCTGTGACACCGGGGGATACGCGAGCCCCTGGGACACCCGACAGATGTTTTTC. It is translated as CACDTGGYASPWDTRQMFF.